This T cell receptor (beta chain) comes out of a study of glioma-infiltrating T cells after dendritic cell vaccination. Across the study: Autologous tumor lysate-pulsed dendritic cell vaccination was given between about 2003 and 2013. Overall study results and limits: Higher TCR clonality did not directly relate to longer survival.

Primers: 60 V beta forward and 13 J beta reverse. The method was immunoSEQ multiplex PCR; TCRdb's version includes in-frame clones alone and lacks a portion of them. The table includes tens of thousands of clones, about 87% detected once. Isocitrate dehydrogenase mutation was absent in all glioblastoma patients. Concerning this clone itself: Its antigen is not known.

Looked up from germline, CDR1 is SGHRS and CDR2 is YFSETQ. V lost 4 bases, J lost 3 bases, and 5 bases stayed unmatched. The CDR3 runs to 14 residues. V is TRBV5-1 and J is TRBJ2-3; 7 bases line up with TRBD2. This clonotype was sampled from a human donor with glioblastoma. This specimen was blood, taken before dendritic cell vaccination. The CDR3 nucleotides are TGCGCCAGCAGCCCAGGACTAGAAACAGATACGCAGTATTTT. Translation gives CASSPGLETDTQYF. The full variable domain, in which reference TRBV5-1 and TRBJ2-3 provide the parts outside the CDR3, is KAGVTQTPRYLIKTRGQQVTLSCSPISGHRSVSWYQQTPGQGLQFLFEYFSETQRNKGNFPGRFSGRQFSNSRSEMNVSTLELGDSALYLCASSPGLETDTQYFGPGTRLTVL.